The T cell receptor beta chain described here comes from a study of monozygotic twins with inflammatory bowel disease (dated by TCRdb to the late 2010s). In the study overall: A total of about 28 monozygotic twin pairs were included in the full study, comprising nine German pairs (four IBD-concordant, five IBD-discordant) and 19 IBD-discordant Danish pairs. Each individual had, on average, about 151 000 unique TCRalpha sequences and 181 000 unique TCRbeta sequences available for analysis. Disease-associated traits were sought mainly through comparisons between IBD patients and their genetically identical healthy co-twins within discordant pairs.

Preparation of the library involved 5' RACE. For each TCR library, approximately 3.5 ug of total RNA was used. For each sample, cDNA synthesis with SMARTScribe reverse transcriptase was split into eight separate reactions. During cDNA synthesis, template switching was used to introduce unique molecular identifiers that contained a 6-nucleotide sample barcode. Amplification of TCRalpha and TCRbeta cDNA involved two nested PCRs of roughly 17 and 9 cycles, and each PCR was followed by bead purification. Before amplification, the cDNA was treated with uracil DNA-glycosylase and purified using the QIAquick PCR purification kit. The second PCR was the step at which Illumina TruSeq-compatible adapters and sample-specific barcodes were added. TapeStation and Qubit were used to check library quality and concentration, and 4.5 to 6 ng of each library was pooled. Sequencing of pooled libraries was carried out on an Illumina HiSeq2500 single-index Rapid Run using 2 x 100 bp reads and custom sequencing primers. The authors' analysis ran thus. MiGEC version 1.2.6 was used for UMI-based consensus assembly to correct PCR and sequencing errors. MiXCR version 2.1.1 handled V(D)J alignment, clonotype assembly and CDR3 extraction. Normalisation of gene usage, clonotype sharing and MAIT/NKT TCR abundance was achieved by analysing the top 1000, 10 000 and 20 000 clonotypes per sample. After downsampling to 27 000 UMIs, diversity was calculated as the inverse Simpson index using the vegan R package. Paired Mann-Whitney U tests on discordant twin pairs were used, with Benjamini-Hochberg multiple-testing correction. One entry per CDR3 protein sequence results from the TCRdb reprocessing of the reads, with DNA left out. These V and J calls originate from TCRdb's pipeline instead of the authors' own analysis. This sample's listing comprises about 440,000 distinct CDR3 sequences. About 2.6% of the sample is in the top ten clones.

Concerning this clonotype: There is no known antigen for this receptor.

From each donor, a roughly 2.5 ml peripheral blood sample was collected into PAXgene tubes and stored at -80 degrees C. Total RNA was isolated from whole blood with the PAXgene blood miRNA kit on an automated QIAcube, without T cell sorting. Peripheral blood from monozygotic twin pairs concordant or discordant for inflammatory bowel disease was subjected to deep TCRalpha and TCRbeta repertoire profiling with unique molecular barcoding. For every twin pair, smoking habits were documented, and each individual was categorised as a current, former or never smoker. Looking up the germline V gene (reference sequence) yields CDR1 LGHDT and CDR2 YNNKEL. CDR3 length: 14 amino acids, cysteine to phenylalanine. No nucleotide data were recorded. Results and caveats for the whole study, not just this receptor: Repertoire similarity did not differ between concordant and discordant twins, possibly due to limited statistical power. Different T cell subtypes could not be distinguished in the analysis. Compared with healthy twins, IBD patients had fewer clonotypes in common with other individuals, a difference most pronounced in patients showing signs of disease activity. No single strong signal or clonotype linked to IBD turned up in the results, so the idea that one exists was not supported. TCRbeta repertoire diversity, by inverse Simpson index, was decreased in IBD patients compared with their healthy co-twins. Differing immunosuppressive treatments among patients may have added background noise and inter-individual variability to the repertoires.

Sequencing was performed on blood. The rearranged segments are TRBV3-1 and TRBJ1-3. This TCR was sampled from a human donor with ulcerative colitis or Crohn's disease, or a healthy co-twin of an affected twin (not recorded which). Here the CDR3 is given as CASSAGGVGNTIYF.